This entry lists 18 T cell receptor beta chains sequenced from one sample in a study of T cells after yellow fever vaccination (dated by TCRdb to the late 2010s). The library came from 5' RACE. TCRdb lists the instrument as Illumina HiSeq 2500. TCRdb handled the public reads itself, with Q25 trimming in fastp and clone calling in MiXCR, and kept productive beta chains. Each entry merges the rows of one CDR3 protein and shows their most common DNA and genes. This sample gives some 500,000 distinct CDR3 sequences in total; about 14% of them show up just once. Around 15% of the sample rests with the top ten. The sample's treatment or condition label, in plain terms: live attenuated yellow fever vaccine strain. The sequenced sample was PBMCs, obtained on the day of the yellow fever booster vaccination. These receptors originate from a man younger than 40 who received the YFV17D yellow fever vaccine.

The chain employs TRBV7-9 and TRBJ2-7, with D possibly TRBD1 on 6 matching bases. V lost 0 bases and J 3 bases, leaving 15 bases between the germline ends. The CDR3 totals 16 residues. CDR1 is SEHNR and CDR2 is FQNEAQ in the germline V gene (reference sequence). CDR3 DNA sequence: TGTGCCAGCAGCTTAGCGAGGGACAACCTCATCTACGAGCAGTACTTC. Translating it yields CASSLARDNLIYEQYF.

J is TRBJ2-7 and V is TRBV7-2; 8 bases agree with TRBD2. CDR3 length: 19 residues. The germline gives CDR1 SGHTA, CDR2 FQGNSA. The trim removed 2 bases at V and 3 bases at J, leaving 18 bases unmatched. The CDR3: CASSLTLAESLNKNYEQYF. CDR3 bases: TGTGCCAGCAGCTTAACACTAGCGGAAAGTCTTAACAAGAACTACGAGCAGTACTTC.

The chain uses TRBV11-2 and TRBJ2-7; D call uncertain. The germline V gene has CDR1 SGHAT and CDR2 FQNNGV. The CDR3 extends over 13 amino acids. The ends were cut back, 1 base at V and 2 bases at J, with 6 bases in the middle. CDR3 in amino acids: CASSLAAPYEQYF. In DNA form, the CDR3 reads TGTGCCAGCAGCTTAGCGGCCCCCTACGAGCAGTACTTC.

This clonotype was detected a few times. A read error may produce the germline difference seen at one junction end. The chain is built from TRBV12-3 or TRBV12-4 and TRBJ2-6; D gene uncertain. The CDR3 extends over 12 amino acids. The CDR3 loop is CGSSSGANVLTF. CDR3 DNA: TGCGGGTCCTCCTCTGGGGCCAACGTCCTGACTTTC.

This clonotype was seen more than once but under ten times. The chain recombines TRBV4-3 with TRBJ2-3; TRBD2 aligns across 15 bases. The CDR3 spans 20 residues. Germline CDR1 reads LGHNA; CDR2 reads YSLEER. V was clipped by 3 bases and J by 5 bases; unmatched bases: 15. In DNA form, the CDR3 reads TGCGCCAGCAGCCACCTCGTCCCGGGACTAGCGGGAGGTCATAAAGATACGCAGTATTTT. The encoded protein is CASSHLVPGLAGGHKDTQYF.

This chain joins TRBV20-1 and TRBJ2-7; D is unclear. CDR3 length equals 13 residues. CDR1 is DFQATT and CDR2 is SNEGSKA in the germline V gene (reference sequence). The V gene lost 6 bases and the J gene lost 7 bases, with 19 bases spanning the gap. The CDR3 loop is CSAHPSLSGEQYF. The CDR3, as DNA: TGCAGTGCGCACCCATCCCTGTCTGGAGAGCAGTACTTC.

The rearrangement links TRBV27 to TRBJ2-7; TRBD2 aligns across 10 bases. This CDR3 comprises 13 residues. Per germline, CDR1 MNHEY and CDR2 SMNVEV (reference sequence). V was pared by 8 bases and J by 0 bases, with 1 base of the junction left unmatched. The CDR3 nucleotides are TGTGCCAGCGGGACTAGCGCCTCCTACGAGCAGTACTTC. Its protein is CASGTSASYEQYF.

This clonotype has a handful of counts. The chain couples TRBV7-3 to TRBJ1-1; 7 nucleotides agree with TRBD1. After removal of 5 bases from V and 4 bases from J, the junction contained 7 bases not matched to a gene. This CDR3 spans 14 amino acids. Per the germline V gene, CDR1 is SGHTA and CDR2 is FQGTGA. The DNA of the CDR3 is TGTGCCAGCAGCAACAGGGGTTCCGGCACTGAAGCTTTCTTT. It translates to CASSNRGSGTEAFF.

The table lists this clonotype with a few counts. The rearrangement links TRBV10-3 to TRBJ2-1; D is tentatively TRBD1 or TRBD2 (5 bases each). V lost 3 bases and J lost 8, with 11 bases in between. The V gene's germline CDR1 is ENHRY and CDR2 SYGVKD. The CDR3 is 13 amino acids. CDR3 nucleotides: TGTGCCATCAGTGATGGGGCGAGGGATGAGCAGTTCTTC. Encoded protein: CAISDGARDEQFF.

This clonotype was seen once. The V and J genes are TRBV5-6 and TRBJ2-3, with 12 bases matching TRBD2. Unmatched junction bases numbered 9, after V lost 5 bases and J lost 2 bases. From germline, CDR1 is SGHDT and CDR2 YYEEEE. CDR3 length: 17 amino acids. The DNA of the CDR3 is TGTGCCAGCAGACGCTCGACTAGCGGGAGTCCCACAGATACGCAGTATTTT. As protein: CASRRSTSGSPTDTQYF.

The DNA of the CDR3 is TGTGCCAGCAGGGGACTAGCGGGAGGGTTTTTCACCTACGAGCAGTACTTC. Translated: CASRGLAGGFFTYEQYF. The chain uses TRBV7-2 and TRBJ2-7; 16 bases agree with TRBD2. This CDR3 is 17 amino acids long. V dropped 6 bases and J dropped 2; count of bases not matched to a gene: 7. Germline V gene data show CDR1 as SGHTA and CDR2 as FQGNSA.

The table lists this clonotype with a few counts. The chain links TRBV6-2 or TRBV6-3 to TRBJ1-2; no clear D gene. The CDR3 loop spans 13 amino acids. CDR1 and CDR2 from the germline V gene are MNHEY and SVGEGT. The V and J ends lost 7 bases and 8 bases respectively, with 17 bases between them. DNA for the CDR3: TGTGCCAGCAATGATCCGGGCCCCAGGGGCTACACCTTC. Protein product: CASNDPGPRGYTF.

The rearrangement links TRBV12-3 or TRBV12-4 to TRBJ1-5; D ambiguous. The CDR3 has 12 amino acids. V lost 5 bases and J 5 bases, leaving 7 bases between the germline ends. CDR3 in DNA: TGTGCCAGCAGTCCTATCCATCAGCCCCAGCATTTT. Its protein is CASSPIHQPQHF.

V is TRBV25-1 and J is TRBJ2-1; TRBD2 matches at 8 bases. The trim removed 6 bases at V and 15 bases at J, leaving 7 bases unmatched. This CDR3 is built from 11 residues. From germline, CDR1 is MGHDK and CDR2 SYGVNS. The CDR3 DNA reads TGTGCCAGCAGCCTCGGACTAGCAGGGTTCTTC. Amino acid sequence: CASSLGLAGFF.

The chain is built from TRBV9 and TRBJ1-5; tentative D call: TRBD1 (5 bases). The V gene lost 0 bases and the J gene lost 6 bases, with 10 bases spanning the gap. The CDR3 is 14 residues long. The germline CDR1 and CDR2 sequences are SGDLS and YYNGEE. The CDR3 DNA reads TGTGCCAGCAGCGTAGAACGGGGGAGTCAGCCCCAGCATTTT. This translates into CASSVERGSQPQHF.

DNA for the CDR3: TGCGCCAGCAGCCGCCAGGGACAGGGGGCCTACGAGCAGTACTTC. Its translation is CASSRQGQGAYEQYF. The rearrangement joins TRBV5-1 to TRBJ2-7; TRBD1 matches at 11 bases. There are 15 residues in the CDR3. CDR1 SGHRS and CDR2 YFSETQ come from the germline V gene. The trim removed 4 bases at V and 2 bases at J, leaving 5 bases unmatched.

The V gene is TRBV7-9, the J gene TRBJ2-7; D unresolved. Germline assignment: CDR1 SEHNR and CDR2 FQNEAQ (reference sequence). The CDR3 runs to 15 residues. The V and J ends lost 1 base and 6 bases respectively, with 16 bases between them. The CDR3 sequence: CASSLDTYPSREQYF. The CDR3, as DNA: TGTGCCAGCAGCTTAGACACCTACCCCTCTCGCGAGCAGTACTTC.

The V and J genes are TRBV5-6 and TRBJ2-5; the D is unclear. Germline CDR1 and CDR2: SGHDT and YYEEEE. This CDR3 comprises 14 residues. V was trimmed by 2 bases and J by 2 bases, leaving 10 bases between them. The CDR3 nucleotides read TGTGCCAGCAGCTTTACGGCGGAACAAGAGACCCAGTACTTC. Protein sequence: CASSFTAEQETQYF.